This T cell receptor beta chain was identified during a study of T cells after yellow fever vaccination. Findings of the study overall: Peaking on day 5 versus 15, the secondary response was faster but weaker. A small proportion of clonotypes was detected in both the CD4 and CD8 compartments. Post-booster repertoires again held most primary-vaccination clones (around 95% CD4, approximately 90% CD8).

This clonotype was counted once. Its antigen is not known. Template switching with 5'RACE generated the TCR cDNA and added a universal primer site and UMIs. TCRdb recomputed calls from the 5' RACE reads with MiXCR, one row per CDR3 protein. The top ten clones hold about two fifths of a sample with about 73,000 distinct CDR3 sequences, roughly 8% of them seen once. Looked up from germline, CDR1 is ENHRY and CDR2 is SYGVKD. The CDR3 extends over 13 amino acids. The V segment lost 2 bases and the J segment 6 bases; nucleotides outside the gene matches: 1. This rearrangement joins TRBV10-3 to TRBJ2-1, with TRBD1 matching over 7 bases. This clonotype was sampled from a man aged 30 to 45 who received the YFV17D yellow fever vaccine. Sequenced here: CD8+ T cells sorted from PBMCs, sampled on the day of the yellow fever booster vaccination. CDR3 DNA sequence: TGTGCCATCAGTGAGGACAGGGTCAATGAGCAGTTCTTC. As protein: CAISEDRVNEQFF.